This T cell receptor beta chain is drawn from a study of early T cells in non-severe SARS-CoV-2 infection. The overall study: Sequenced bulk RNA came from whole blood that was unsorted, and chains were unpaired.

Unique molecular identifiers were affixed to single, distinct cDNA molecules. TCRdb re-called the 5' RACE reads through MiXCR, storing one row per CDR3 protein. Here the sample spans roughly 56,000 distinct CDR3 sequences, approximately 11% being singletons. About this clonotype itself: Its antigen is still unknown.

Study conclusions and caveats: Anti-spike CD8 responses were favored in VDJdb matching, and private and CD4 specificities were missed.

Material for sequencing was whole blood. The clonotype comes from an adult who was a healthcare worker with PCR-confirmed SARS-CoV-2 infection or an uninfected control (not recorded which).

The DNA of the CDR3 is TGTGCCAGCAGTTACGGACAGTATGTCACAGATACGCAGTATTTT. Residues: CASSYGQYVTDTQYF. The chain recombines TRBV6-6 with TRBJ2-3, with a weak D call TRBD1 (6 bases). The CDR3 is 15 amino acids. CDR1 and CDR2 from the germline V gene are MNHNY and SVGAGI (reference sequence). Trimming stripped 2 bases from V and 2 bases from J, with 11 bases between.